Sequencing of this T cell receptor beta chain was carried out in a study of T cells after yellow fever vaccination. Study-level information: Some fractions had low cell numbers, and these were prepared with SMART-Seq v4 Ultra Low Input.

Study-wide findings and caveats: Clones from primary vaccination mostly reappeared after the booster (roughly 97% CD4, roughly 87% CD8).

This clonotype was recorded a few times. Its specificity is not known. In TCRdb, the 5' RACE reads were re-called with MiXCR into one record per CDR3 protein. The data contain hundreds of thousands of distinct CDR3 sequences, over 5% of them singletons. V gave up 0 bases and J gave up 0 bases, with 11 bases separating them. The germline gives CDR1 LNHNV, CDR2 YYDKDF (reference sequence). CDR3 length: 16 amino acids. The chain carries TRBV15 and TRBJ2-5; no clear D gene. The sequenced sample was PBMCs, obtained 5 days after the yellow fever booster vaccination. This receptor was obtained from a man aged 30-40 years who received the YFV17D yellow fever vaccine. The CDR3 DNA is TGTGCCACCAGCAGAGATGGGTGGGCGTACCAAGAGACCCAGTACTTC. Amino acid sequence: CATSRDGWAYQETQYF.